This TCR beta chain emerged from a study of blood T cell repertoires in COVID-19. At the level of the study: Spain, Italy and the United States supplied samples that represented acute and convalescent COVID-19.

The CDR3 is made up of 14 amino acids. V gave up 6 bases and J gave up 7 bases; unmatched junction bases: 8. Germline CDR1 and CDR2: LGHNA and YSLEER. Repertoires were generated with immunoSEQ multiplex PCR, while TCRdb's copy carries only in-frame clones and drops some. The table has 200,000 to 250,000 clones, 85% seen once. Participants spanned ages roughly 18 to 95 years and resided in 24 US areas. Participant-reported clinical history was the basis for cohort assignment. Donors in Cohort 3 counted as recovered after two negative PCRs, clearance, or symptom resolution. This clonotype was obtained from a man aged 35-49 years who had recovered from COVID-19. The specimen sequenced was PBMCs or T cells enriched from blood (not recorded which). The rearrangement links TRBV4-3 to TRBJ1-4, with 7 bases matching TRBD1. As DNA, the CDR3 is TGCGCCAGCAGTGACAAGGGGGCGGGTGAAAAACTGTTTTTT. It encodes CASSDKGAGEKLFF.